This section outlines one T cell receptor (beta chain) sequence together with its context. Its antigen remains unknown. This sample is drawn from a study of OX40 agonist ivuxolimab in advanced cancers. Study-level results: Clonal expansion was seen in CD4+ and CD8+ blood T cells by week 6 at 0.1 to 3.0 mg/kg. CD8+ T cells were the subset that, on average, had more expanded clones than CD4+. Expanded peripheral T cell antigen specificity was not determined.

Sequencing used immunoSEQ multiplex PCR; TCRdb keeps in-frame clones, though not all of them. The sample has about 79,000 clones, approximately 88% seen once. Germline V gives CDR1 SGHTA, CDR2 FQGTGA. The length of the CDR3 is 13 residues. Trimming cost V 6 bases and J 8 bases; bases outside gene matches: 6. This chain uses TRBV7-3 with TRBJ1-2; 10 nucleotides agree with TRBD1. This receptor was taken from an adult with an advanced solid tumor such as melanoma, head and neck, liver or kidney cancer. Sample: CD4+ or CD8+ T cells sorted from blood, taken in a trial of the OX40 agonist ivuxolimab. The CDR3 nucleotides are TGTGCCAGCAGTCCAGGACAGGGGGAGGGCTACACCTTC. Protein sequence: CASSPGQGEGYTF.